These T cell receptor beta chains were read from a single sample in a study of Ad26.COV2.S vaccination and SARS-CoV-2 variants. Assay: immunoSEQ multiplex PCR; the TCRdb copy retains only in-frame clones and omits some. The data contain 430,000 or so clones, roughly 90% of them singletons. The material was peripheral blood, obtained in a trial of Ad26.COV2.S vaccine versus placebo. The receptors stem from a person between 18 and 60 years old who received the Ad26.COV2.S COVID-19 vaccine or a placebo. CDR3s include the opening cysteine and the closing phenylalanine or tryptophan. The order of the fields is clone size, J gene, D gene, V gene, CDR3 DNA, CDR3 protein. D genes are given only for firm matches. Clone size, where shown, is once, few, many, or a class for clones that have expanded.

size: -; J: TRBJ2-1; D: TRBD1; V: TRBV2; DNA: TGTGCCAGCAGTGAACATGGAAGGACAGGGGGCATCGATGAGCAGTTCTTC; CDR3: CASSEHGRTGGIDEQFF
size: -; J: TRBJ1-4; D: TRBD1; V: TRBV5-1; DNA: TGCGCCAGCAGCTTTGGCAGGGGGGATGAAAAACTGTTTTTT; CDR3: CASSFGRGDEKLFF
size: -; J: TRBJ1-4; D: -; V: TRBV12-3/TRBV12-4; DNA: TGTGCCAGCAGGATTGGGGGGGATGAAAAACTGTTTTTT; CDR3: CASRIGGDEKLFF
size: -; J: TRBJ1-1; D: -; V: TRBV30; DNA: TGTGCCTGGAGTCCCCGGGGCGTGGGCACTGAAGCTTTCTTT; CDR3: CAWSPRGVGTEAFF
size: -; J: TRBJ2-1; D: TRBD1; V: TRBV5-6; DNA: TGTGCCAGCAGCTTGGCACAGGGGTCCTACAATGAGCAGTTCTTC; CDR3: CASSLAQGSYNEQFF
size: -; J: TRBJ2-1; D: TRBD2; V: TRBV27; DNA: TGTGCCAGCAGTATAGGGACTAGCGGTAGCTACAATGAGCAGTTCTTC; CDR3: CASSIGTSGSYNEQFF
size: -; J: TRBJ1-1; D: -; V: TRBV2; DNA: TGTGCCAGCAGTGAGCTGGGGGCTAACACTGAAGCTTTCTTT; CDR3: CASSELGANTEAFF
size: -; J: TRBJ2-2; D: TRBD2; V: TRBV5-1; DNA: TGCGCCAGCAGCTCCGGGACTAGCGGGAGCTTACTAACCGGGGAGCTGTTTTTT; CDR3: CASSSGTSGSLLTGELFF
size: -; J: TRBJ1-2; D: -; V: TRBV11-2; DNA: TGTGCCAGCAGCCCCTGGGGAGTTGATGGCTACACCTTC; CDR3: CASSPWGVDGYTF
size: -; J: TRBJ2-1; D: TRBD1; V: TRBV6-5; DNA: TGTGCCAGCATTAACTCAGGGGGCGCCCCCTACAATGAGCAGTTCTTC; CDR3: CASINSGGAPYNEQFF
size: -; J: TRBJ2-5; D: TRBD1; V: TRBV30; DNA: TGTGCCTGGAGTGAAGGGGGACAGGGGCAAGAGACCCAGTACTTC; CDR3: CAWSEGGQGQETQYF
size: -; J: TRBJ2-7; D: TRBD1; V: TRBV10-3; DNA: TGTGCCATCAACCAGCCCGGGACAGGGTCCCACGAGCAGTACTTC; CDR3: CAINQPGTGSHEQYF
size: few; J: TRBJ2-7; D: -; V: TRBV6-6; DNA: TGTGCCAGCAGTTACGAGACTAGCTCCTACGAGCAGTACTTC; CDR3: CASSYETSSYEQYF
size: few; J: TRBJ2-2; D: -; V: TRBV4-3; DNA: TGCGCCAGCAGCCTCACCAGGGTAACGGCCGGGGAGCTGTTTTTT; CDR3: CASSLTRVTAGELFF
size: -; J: TRBJ1-6; D: -; V: TRBV4-1; DNA: TGCGCCAGCAGCCAAGATGTTCTGGGTTATTCACCCCTCCACTTT; CDR3: CASSQDVLGYSPLHF
size: -; J: TRBJ2-3; D: -; V: TRBV30; DNA: TGTGCCTGGAGTCTGGGGGCAGATACGCAGTATTTT; CDR3: CAWSLGADTQYF
size: once; J: TRBJ2-4; D: -; V: TRBV12-3/TRBV12-4; DNA: TGTGCCAGCAGTTTACCTGCCAAAAACATTCAGTACTTC; CDR3: CASSLPAKNIQYF
size: -; J: TRBJ1-1; D: -; V: TRBV7-9; DNA: TGTGCCAGCAGCTTAGTGGAAGGGCTTCCATTT; CDR3: CASSLVEGLPF
size: -; J: TRBJ2-1; D: -; V: TRBV6-5; DNA: TGTGCCAGCAGTTACTCGACCCCTCGACTTGACAATGAGCAGTTCTTC; CDR3: CASSYSTPRLDNEQFF
size: -; J: TRBJ2-3; D: -; V: TRBV3-1/TRBV3-2; DNA: TGTGCCAGCAGCCCACAAGAGGTTGCGGGATCTGATACGCAGTATTTT; CDR3: CASSPQEVAGSDTQYF
size: few; J: TRBJ2-1; D: TRBD2; V: TRBV7-2; DNA: TGTGCCAGCAGCTCCCTCATATCTAGCGGGAGTATCGATGAGCAGTTCTTC; CDR3: CASSSLISSGSIDEQFF
size: -; J: TRBJ1-2; D: -; V: TRBV7-2; DNA: TGTGCCAGCAGCTTGGACCATGTACTCGGCTACACCTTC; CDR3: CASSLDHVLGYTF
size: -; J: TRBJ2-1; D: TRBD2; V: TRBV29-1; DNA: TGCAGCGTGCTGGGACTAGCGGACTTACTTTACAATGAGCAGTTCTTC; CDR3: CSVLGLADLLYNEQFF
size: -; J: TRBJ1-1; D: -; V: TRBV7-9; DNA: TGTGCCAGCCGCGAAGGGAACACTGAAGCTTTCTTT; CDR3: CASREGNTEAFF
size: -; J: TRBJ2-1; D: -; V: TRBV7-9; DNA: TGTGCCAGCAGCCCCAGACGGGCGGGACCTTACAATGAGCAGTTCTTC; CDR3: CASSPRRAGPYNEQFF
size: -; J: TRBJ1-2; D: -; V: TRBV7-9; DNA: TGTGCCAGCAGCTTATCTGGGACGGTCTATGGCTACACCTTC; CDR3: CASSLSGTVYGYTF
size: -; J: TRBJ1-3; D: -; V: TRBV6-2/TRBV6-3; DNA: TGTGCCAGCAGTTACGGAGGGGTCTCTGGAAACACCATATATTTT; CDR3: CASSYGGVSGNTIYF
size: -; J: TRBJ2-7; D: TRBD2; V: TRBV5-5; DNA: TGTGCCAGCAGCTTGAGTCCGACTAGCGGCTCCTACGAGCAGTACTTC; CDR3: CASSLSPTSGSYEQYF
size: -; J: TRBJ1-2; D: -; V: TRBV6-5; DNA: TGTGCCAGCAGTTACTCGAGCGGGGGTCTTGGCTACACCTTC; CDR3: CASSYSSGGLGYTF
size: -; J: TRBJ2-2; D: -; V: TRBV6-6; DNA: TGTGCCAGCAGTCAACTACAGGGCTCGGGGGAGCTGTTTTTT; CDR3: CASSQLQGSGELFF
size: -; J: TRBJ2-4; D: -; V: TRBV9; DNA: TGTGCCAGCAGCGTAGGGTTCAGGGGAGATTCTAACATTCAGTACTTC; CDR3: CASSVGFRGDSNIQYF
size: -; J: TRBJ2-7; D: TRBD1; V: TRBV30; DNA: TGTGCCTGGAGTGTAAAGGGGGCTACCTACGAGCAGTACTTC; CDR3: CAWSVKGATYEQYF
size: -; J: TRBJ2-6; D: -; V: TRBV7-2; DNA: TGTGCCAGCAGCTTAATAACTAGGTCTGGGGCCAACGTCCTGACTTTC; CDR3: CASSLITRSGANVLTF
size: -; J: TRBJ2-1; D: -; V: TRBV5-6; DNA: TGTGCCAGCAGCGCCCCGGGACTTAGCGATGAGCAGTTCTTC; CDR3: CASSAPGLSDEQFF
size: -; J: TRBJ1-2; D: -; V: TRBV5-5; DNA: TGTGCCAGCAGCTTGGCCGAGCCAGCGCAAGACTATGGCTACACCTTC; CDR3: CASSLAEPAQDYGYTF
size: -; J: TRBJ2-3; D: TRBD2; V: TRBV11-3; DNA: TGTGCCAGCAGCCAAAGCAGCGGGATGGGCACAGATACGCAGTATTTT; CDR3: CASSQSSGMGTDTQYF
size: -; J: TRBJ1-1; D: -; V: TRBV30; DNA: TGTGCCTGCCCCAAGGGAGCCGGGAACACTGAAGCTTTCTTT; CDR3: CACPKGAGNTEAFF
size: -; J: TRBJ1-4; D: -; V: TRBV20-1; DNA: TGCAGTGCTAGCATTGGAGAAAAACTGTTTTTT; CDR3: CSASIGEKLFF
size: -; J: TRBJ2-5; D: TRBD2; V: TRBV7-9; DNA: TGTGCCAGCAACCCAGAATACGGGAGGGAAGAGACCCAGTACTTC; CDR3: CASNPEYGREETQYF
size: -; J: TRBJ2-3; D: -; V: TRBV18; DNA: TGTGCCAGCTCACCTCTCTCTGCGGGATGGGGAGATACGCAGTATTTT; CDR3: CASSPLSAGWGDTQYF
size: -; J: TRBJ1-1; D: -; V: TRBV29-1; DNA: TGCAGCGTGACCCGGGACGGTAACACTGAAGCTTTCTTT; CDR3: CSVTRDGNTEAFF
size: -; J: TRBJ2-3; D: -; V: TRBV28; DNA: TGTGCCAGCGACCGGCCTAGCGTAAGGGCAGATACGCAGTATTTT; CDR3: CASDRPSVRADTQYF